Listed below are T cell receptor beta chains from one sample, sequenced in a study of regulatory T cells in long-lasting Graves disease. Each CDR3 protein gets one entry after TCRdb re-called the multiplex PCR reads with MiXCR. The sample contains about 440,000 distinct CDR3 sequences, more than 12% of which appear only once. Separately, the same data were catalogued under a study of T cells in Graves' hyperthyroidism and ophthalmopathy.

The sequencing here drew on peripheral blood mononuclear cells (PBMCs), taken at new diagnosis, from a patient treated with antithyroid drugs. These receptors all stem from a woman aged 30 to 39 with Graves disease. The CDR3 runs from the conserved cysteine through the conserved F or W. A D gene is named only where the DNA matches it firmly. The size entry is marked missing in some rows and otherwise reads once, few, many or a size class.

TRBJ1-1,TRBV3-1,.,many,TGTGCCAGCAGCCCCTGGGCAGGGGAAGGGAACACTGAAGCTTTCTTT,CASSPWAGEGNTEAFF
TRBJ1-5,TRBV18,TRBD1,many,TGTGCCAGCTCACTGGGACAGGGAAGGGGTAGCAATCAGCCCCAGCATTTT,CASSLGQGRGSNQPQHF
TRBJ2-7,TRBV3-1,TRBD2,many,TGTGCCAGCAGCCATGGACTAGCGGTCGAGCAGTACTTC,CASSHGLAVEQYF
TRBJ2-7,TRBV5-1,TRBD2,many,TGCGCCAGCAGCTTGGTTTTGGCGGGGGACTACGAGCAGTACTTC,CASSLVLAGDYEQYF
TRBJ1-2,TRBV13,.,many,TGTGCCAGCAGACGACCCGACACAACCTCCTATGGCTACACCTTC,CASRRPDTTSYGYTF
TRBJ2-7,TRBV5-1,.,many,TGCGCCAGCAGCTTGAGATCCGACCACTACGAGCAGTACTTC,CASSLRSDHYEQYF
TRBJ1-5,TRBV7-2,.,.,TGTGCCAGCAGCCCCGTTGGACAAGGATCTCAGCCCCAGCATTTT,CASSPVGQGSQPQHF
TRBJ2-7,TRBV5-1,TRBD2,few,TGCGCCAGCAGCTGGGGACTAGCGGGAGGTTACGAGCAGTACTTC,CASSWGLAGGYEQYF
TRBJ2-7,TRBV25-1,.,.,TGTGCCAGCAGTGAGGGGGAGATCTACGAGCAGTACTTC,CASSEGEIYEQYF
TRBJ2-1,TRBV11-2,TRBD2,many,TGTGCCAGCAGCAGAAAACCGGGACTAGCGGGGATCTACAATGAGCAGTTCTTC,CASSRKPGLAGIYNEQFF
TRBJ2-2,TRBV7-9,TRBD1,few,TGTGCCAGCAGCTTAACCACAGGGGGCGGCACCGGGGAGCTGTTTTTT,CASSLTTGGGTGELFF
TRBJ2-3,TRBV7-9,TRBD2,many,TGTGCCAGCAGTACCCTAGCGGGAAGGGGCACAGATACGCAGTATTTT,CASSTLAGRGTDTQYF
TRBJ2-3,TRBV7-9,TRBD2,few,TGTGCCAGCAGCTTAAGGCGGCCTAGCGGGAGGGGGACAGATACGCAGTATTTT,CASSLRRPSGRGTDTQYF
TRBJ1-1,TRBV29-1,.,few,TGCAGCGTTGTTAAGCCCGGCTCTGAAGCTTTCTTT,CSVVKPGSEAFF
TRBJ1-2,TRBV19,.,many,TGTGCCAGTAACGGCAGGGCCTATGGCTACACCTTC,CASNGRAYGYTF
TRBJ1-1,TRBV6-1,.,many,TGTGCCAGCAGCTCCCCGGGACGCGAAGCTTTCTTT,CASSSPGREAFF
TRBJ2-3,TRBV5-1,.,.,TGCGCCAGCAGCCTCCTCTTTGCAGATACGCAGTATTTT,CASSLLFADTQYF
TRBJ2-1,TRBV11-2,.,.,TGTGCCAGCAGCTTCAGCCGAGAGCAGTTCTTC,CASSFSREQFF
TRBJ2-7,TRBV2,.,many,TGTGCCAGCAGTGAGAATACAGCCACCTACGAGCAGTACTTC,CASSENTATYEQYF